This T cell receptor beta chain was documented in a study of T cells after yellow fever vaccination. TCRdb redid the calling of the 5' RACE reads with MiXCR, one entry per CDR3 protein. The table shows 90,000 to 150,000 distinct CDR3 sequences, with 5.5% to 8% occurring only once. This clonotype has only a few counts. Sequenced material: CD4+ T cells sorted from PBMCs, taken about 41 days after the first yellow fever vaccination. This clonotype was sampled from a man aged 18 to 35 who received the YFV17D yellow fever vaccine.

DNA of the CDR3: TGTGCCAGTTGTAGTCCGACAGCATCGAACACTGAAGCTTTCTTT. This translates into CASCSPTASNTEAFF. This chain connects TRBV19 to TRBJ1-1, with D possibly matching TRBD1 (5 bases). Germline lookup yields CDR1 LNHDA and CDR2 SQIVND (reference sequence). Deletions cut 8 bases from V and 1 base from J, with 17 bases between. The CDR3 runs to 15 residues.